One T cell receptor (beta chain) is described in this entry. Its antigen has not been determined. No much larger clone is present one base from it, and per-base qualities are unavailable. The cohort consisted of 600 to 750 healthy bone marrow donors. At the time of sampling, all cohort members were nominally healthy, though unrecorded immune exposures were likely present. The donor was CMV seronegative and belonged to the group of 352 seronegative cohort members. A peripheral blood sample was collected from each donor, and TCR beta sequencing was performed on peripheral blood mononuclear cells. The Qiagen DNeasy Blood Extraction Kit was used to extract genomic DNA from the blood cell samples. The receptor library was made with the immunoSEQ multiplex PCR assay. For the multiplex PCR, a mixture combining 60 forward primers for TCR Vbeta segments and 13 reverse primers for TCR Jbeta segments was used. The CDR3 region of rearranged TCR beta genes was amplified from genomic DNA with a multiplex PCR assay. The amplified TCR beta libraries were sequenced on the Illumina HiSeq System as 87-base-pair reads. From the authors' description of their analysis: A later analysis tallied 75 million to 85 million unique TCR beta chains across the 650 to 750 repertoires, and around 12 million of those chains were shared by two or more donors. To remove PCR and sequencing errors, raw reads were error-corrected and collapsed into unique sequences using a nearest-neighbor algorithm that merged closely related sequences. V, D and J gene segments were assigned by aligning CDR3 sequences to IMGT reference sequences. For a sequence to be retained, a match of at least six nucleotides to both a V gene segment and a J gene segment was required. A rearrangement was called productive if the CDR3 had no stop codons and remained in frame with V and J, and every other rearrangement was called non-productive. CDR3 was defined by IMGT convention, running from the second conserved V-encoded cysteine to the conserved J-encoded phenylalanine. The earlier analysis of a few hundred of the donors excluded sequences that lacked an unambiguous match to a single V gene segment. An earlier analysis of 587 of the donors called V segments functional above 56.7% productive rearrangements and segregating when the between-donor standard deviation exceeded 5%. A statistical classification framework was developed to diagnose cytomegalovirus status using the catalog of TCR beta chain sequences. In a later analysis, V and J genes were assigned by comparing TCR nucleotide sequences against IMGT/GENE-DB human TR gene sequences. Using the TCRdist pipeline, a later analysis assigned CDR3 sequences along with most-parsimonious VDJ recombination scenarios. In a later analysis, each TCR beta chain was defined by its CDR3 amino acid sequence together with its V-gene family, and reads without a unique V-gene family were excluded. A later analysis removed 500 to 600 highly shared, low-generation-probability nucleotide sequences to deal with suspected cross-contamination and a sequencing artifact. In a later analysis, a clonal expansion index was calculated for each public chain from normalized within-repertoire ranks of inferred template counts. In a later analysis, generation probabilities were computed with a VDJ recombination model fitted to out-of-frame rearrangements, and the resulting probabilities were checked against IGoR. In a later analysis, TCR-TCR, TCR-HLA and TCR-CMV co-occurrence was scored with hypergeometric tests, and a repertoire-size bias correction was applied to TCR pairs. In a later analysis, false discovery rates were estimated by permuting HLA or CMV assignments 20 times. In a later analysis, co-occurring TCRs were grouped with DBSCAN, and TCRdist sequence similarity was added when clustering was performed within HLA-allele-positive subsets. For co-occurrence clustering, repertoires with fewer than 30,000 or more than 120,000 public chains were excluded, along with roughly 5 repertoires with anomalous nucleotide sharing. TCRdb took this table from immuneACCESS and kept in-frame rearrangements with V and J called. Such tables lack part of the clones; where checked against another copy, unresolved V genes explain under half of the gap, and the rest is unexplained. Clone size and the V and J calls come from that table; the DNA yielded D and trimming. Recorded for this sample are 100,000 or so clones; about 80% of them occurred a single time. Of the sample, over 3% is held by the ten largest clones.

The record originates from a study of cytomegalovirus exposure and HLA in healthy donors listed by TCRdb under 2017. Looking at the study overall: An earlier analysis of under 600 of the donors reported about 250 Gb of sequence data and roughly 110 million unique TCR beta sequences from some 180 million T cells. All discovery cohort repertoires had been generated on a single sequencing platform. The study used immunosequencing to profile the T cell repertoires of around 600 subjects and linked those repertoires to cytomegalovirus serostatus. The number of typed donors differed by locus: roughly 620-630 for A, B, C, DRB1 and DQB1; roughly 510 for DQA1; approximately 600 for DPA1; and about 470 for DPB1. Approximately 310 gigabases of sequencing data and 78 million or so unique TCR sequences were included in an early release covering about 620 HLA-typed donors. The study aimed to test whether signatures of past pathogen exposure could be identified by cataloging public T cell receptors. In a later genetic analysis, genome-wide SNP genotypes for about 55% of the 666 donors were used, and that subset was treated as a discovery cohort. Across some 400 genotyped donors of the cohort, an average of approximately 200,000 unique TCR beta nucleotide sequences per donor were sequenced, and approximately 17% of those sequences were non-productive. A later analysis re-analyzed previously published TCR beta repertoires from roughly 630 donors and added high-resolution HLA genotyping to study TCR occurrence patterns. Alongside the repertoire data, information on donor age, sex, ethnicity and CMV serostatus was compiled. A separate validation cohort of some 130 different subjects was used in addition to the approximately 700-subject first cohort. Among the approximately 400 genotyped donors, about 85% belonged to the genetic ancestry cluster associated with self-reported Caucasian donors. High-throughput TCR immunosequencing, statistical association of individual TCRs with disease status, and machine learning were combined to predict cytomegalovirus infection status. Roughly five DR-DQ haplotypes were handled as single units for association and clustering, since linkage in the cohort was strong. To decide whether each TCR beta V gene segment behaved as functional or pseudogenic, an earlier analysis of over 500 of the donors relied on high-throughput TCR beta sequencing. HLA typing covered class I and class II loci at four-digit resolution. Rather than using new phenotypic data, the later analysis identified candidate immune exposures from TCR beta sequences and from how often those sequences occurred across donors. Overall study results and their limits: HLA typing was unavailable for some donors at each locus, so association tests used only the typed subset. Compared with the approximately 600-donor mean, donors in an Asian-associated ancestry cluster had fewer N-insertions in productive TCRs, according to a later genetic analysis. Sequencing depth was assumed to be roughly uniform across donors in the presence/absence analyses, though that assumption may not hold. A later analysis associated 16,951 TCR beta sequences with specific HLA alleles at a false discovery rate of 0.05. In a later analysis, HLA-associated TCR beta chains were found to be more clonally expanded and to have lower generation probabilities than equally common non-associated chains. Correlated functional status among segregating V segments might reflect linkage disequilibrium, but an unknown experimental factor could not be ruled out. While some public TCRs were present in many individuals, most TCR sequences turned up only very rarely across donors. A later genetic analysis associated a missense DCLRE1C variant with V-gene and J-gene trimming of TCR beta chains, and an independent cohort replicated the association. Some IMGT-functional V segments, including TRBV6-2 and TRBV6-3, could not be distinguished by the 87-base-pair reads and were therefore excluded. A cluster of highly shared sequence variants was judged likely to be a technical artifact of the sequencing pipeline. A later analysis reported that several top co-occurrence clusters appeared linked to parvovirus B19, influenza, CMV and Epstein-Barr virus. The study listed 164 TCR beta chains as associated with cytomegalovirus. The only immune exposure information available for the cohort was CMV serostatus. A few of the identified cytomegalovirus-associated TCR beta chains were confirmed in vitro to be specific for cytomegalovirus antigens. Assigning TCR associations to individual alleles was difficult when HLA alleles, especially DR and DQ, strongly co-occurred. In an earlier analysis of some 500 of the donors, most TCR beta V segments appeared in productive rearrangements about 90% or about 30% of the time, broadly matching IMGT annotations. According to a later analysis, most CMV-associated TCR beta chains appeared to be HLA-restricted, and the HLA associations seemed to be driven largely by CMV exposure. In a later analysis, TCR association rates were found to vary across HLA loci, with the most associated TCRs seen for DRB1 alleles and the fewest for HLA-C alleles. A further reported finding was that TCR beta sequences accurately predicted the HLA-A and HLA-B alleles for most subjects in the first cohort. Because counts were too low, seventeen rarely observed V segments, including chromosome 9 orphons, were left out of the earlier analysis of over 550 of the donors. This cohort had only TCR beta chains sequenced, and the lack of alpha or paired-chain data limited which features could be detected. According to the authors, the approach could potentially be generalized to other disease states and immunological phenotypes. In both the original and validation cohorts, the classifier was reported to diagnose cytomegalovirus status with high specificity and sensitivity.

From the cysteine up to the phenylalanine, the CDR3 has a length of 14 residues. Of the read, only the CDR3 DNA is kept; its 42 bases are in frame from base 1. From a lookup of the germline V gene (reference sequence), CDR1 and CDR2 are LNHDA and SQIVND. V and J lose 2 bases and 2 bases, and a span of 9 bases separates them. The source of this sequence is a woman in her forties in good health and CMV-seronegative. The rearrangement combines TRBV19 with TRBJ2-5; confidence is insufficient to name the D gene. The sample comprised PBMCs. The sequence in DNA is TGTGCCAGTAGTATACTGCTGACTCAAGAGACCCAGTACTTC. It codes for CASSILLTQETQYF.